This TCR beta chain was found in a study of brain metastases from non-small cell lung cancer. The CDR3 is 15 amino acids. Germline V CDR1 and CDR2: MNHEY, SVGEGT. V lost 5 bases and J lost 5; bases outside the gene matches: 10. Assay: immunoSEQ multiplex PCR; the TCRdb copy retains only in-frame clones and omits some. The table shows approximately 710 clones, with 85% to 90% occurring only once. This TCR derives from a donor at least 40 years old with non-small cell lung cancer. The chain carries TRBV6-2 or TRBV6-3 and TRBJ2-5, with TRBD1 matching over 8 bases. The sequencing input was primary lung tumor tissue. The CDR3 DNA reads TGTGCCAGCAGTACTCCACAGGGGGTCTCGGAGACCCAGTACTTC. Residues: CASSTPQGVSETQYF.